One and the same sample provided the 22 T cell receptor beta chains below, sequenced in a study of T cells in Graves' hyperthyroidism and ophthalmopathy. From RNA transcripts, TCR beta CDR3 regions were amplified. Using the HTBI primer set, a first-round RT-PCR was run on the TCR CDR3. TCRdb used MiXCR to reprocess the multiplex PCR reads, holding one entry per CDR3 protein. The sample has under 350,000 distinct CDR3 sequences, around 20% seen once; the top ten hold 50%. The sequenced material came from blood. These receptors all come from a woman in her forties or fifties with Graves' hyperthyroidism.

This clonotype has a count of ten or more. The rearrangement joins TRBV3-1 to TRBJ1-2; the D is unclear. Germline lookup yields CDR1 LGHDT and CDR2 YNNKEL (reference sequence). CDR3 length: 14 amino acids. The ends were cut back, 0 bases at V and 4 bases at J, with 9 bases in the middle. Here the CDR3 reads CASSQDVSGYGYTF. DNA for the CDR3: TGTGCCAGCAGCCAAGACGTATCGGGCTATGGCTACACCTTC.

This clonotype was seen more than once but under ten times. The chain has TRBV7-8 and TRBJ2-2; possible D gene TRBD1, 6 bases. The V end was cut by 3 bases, the J end by 7 bases, with 18 bases between. Germline-derived CDR1 and CDR2 are SGHVS and FQNEAQ. The CDR3 consists of 16 residues. The CDR3 DNA is TGTGCCAGCAGCTTCGCCTCCAGGGGAGCGAGCGGGGAGCTGTTTTTT. This gives the protein CASSFASRGASGELFF.

In its sample, this clonotype was seen many times. This rearrangement joins TRBV2 to TRBJ2-2; 14 bases line up with TRBD2. Germline V gene data show CDR1 as SNHLY and CDR2 as FYNNEI. The CDR3 extends over 15 amino acids. Losses at the gene ends were 6 bases for V and 6 bases for J; bases not matched to a gene: 3. For the CDR3, the DNA is TGTGCCAGCAGGATGACTAGCGGGGGGGCCGGGGAGCTGTTTTTT. Amino acids: CASRMTSGGAGELFF.

For this clonotype: Being one base from a much bigger clone, this may be a read error. This chain links TRBV10-2 with TRBJ2-1, with TRBD2 matching over 9 bases. This CDR3 spans 15 amino acids. CDR1 and CDR2 (germline): WSHSY, SAAADI. The CDR3, as DNA: TGCGTCAGCAGTACCGGGACTAGCCGAATCAATGAGCAGTTCTTC. The encoded protein is CVSSTGTSRINEQFF.

The chain has TRBV24-1 and TRBJ2-5; 7 positions match TRBD1. CDR3 size: 16 residues. The V gene end was trimmed by 5 bases and the J gene end by 1 base; junction bases not matched to a gene: 9. CDR1 is KGHDR, CDR2 SFDVKD, per germline. CDR3 in amino acids: CATSAQGKGAQETQYF. CDR3 DNA sequence: TGTGCCACCAGTGCCCAAGGAAAGGGGGCCCAAGAGACCCAGTACTTC.

This clonotype came up a few times. The rearrangement uses TRBV7-9 and TRBJ2-4; D gene unclear. CDR3 size: 14 residues. Germline V lookup: CDR1 SEHNR, CDR2 FQNEAQ (reference sequence). The V end lost 5 bases, the J end lost 1 base, and 9 bases lay between the germline ends. CDR3 loop: CASSPEGAKNIQYF. In DNA form, the CDR3 reads TGTGCCAGCAGCCCCGAAGGGGCCAAAAACATTCAGTACTTC. The variable domain in full, with the rest retrieved from reference TRBV7-9 and TRBJ2-4, is DTGVSQNPRHKITKRGQNVTFRCDPISEHNRLYWYRQTLGQGPEFLTYFQNEAQLEKSRLLSDRFSAERPKGSFSTLEIQRTEQGDSAMYLCASSPEGAKNIQYFGAGTRLSVL.

This clonotype was recorded many times. This sequence joins TRBV7-9 and TRBJ1-2, with 7 nucleotides matching TRBD1. This CDR3 region has 15 residues. CDR1 SEHNR and CDR2 FQNEAQ come from the germline V gene (reference sequence). Trimming at V came to 5 bases and at J to 1 base, leaving 7 bases not matched to a gene. Here the CDR3 DNA reads TGTGCCAGCAGCCGCGGCGGACAGGTTAACTATGGCTACACCTTC. It yields the protein CASSRGGQVNYGYTF. Filled out from reference TRBV7-9 and TRBJ1-2, the complete variable domain reads DTGVSQNPRHKITKRGQNVTFRCDPISEHNRLYWYRQTLGQGPEFLTYFQNEAQLEKSRLLSDRFSAERPKGSFSTLEIQRTEQGDSAMYLCASSRGGQVNYGYTFGSGTRLTVV.

This sequence joins TRBV25-1 and TRBJ1-5; D is possibly TRBD1 (5 bases). Deletions cut 3 bases from V and 3 bases from J, with 15 bases between. The CDR3 totals 16 residues. Germline V lookup: CDR1 MGHDK, CDR2 SYGVNS. In DNA, the CDR3 is TGTGCCAGCAGTGAGTTTCGGCGCAGGGTCAATCAGCCCCAGCATTTT. Translating it yields CASSEFRRRVNQPQHF.

In this sample, this clonotype turned up once. The chain uses TRBV20-1 and TRBJ2-7; 9 positions match TRBD2. CDR1 and CDR2 (germline): DFQATT, SNEGSKA (reference sequence). The CDR3 is 15 residues long. Trimming removed 1 base from V and 9 bases from J; junction bases left unmatched: 13. In DNA form, the CDR3 reads TGCAGTGCTAGAGGTCCCTTGCGGGAGGGTCGGTTGCAGTACTTC. This codes for CSARGPLREGRLQYF.

Ten or more counts support this clonotype. V usage is TRBV3-1 and J usage is TRBJ2-5, with D perhaps matching TRBD2 (6 bases). The V end was cut by 4 bases, the J end by 1 base, with 13 bases between. This CDR3 is built from 15 residues. Germline CDR1 is LGHDT and CDR2 is YNNKEL (reference sequence). This chain's CDR3 is CASSPSLGGQETQYF. CDR3 nucleotides: TGTGCCAGCAGCCCCTCCCTGGGGGGCCAAGAGACCCAGTACTTC.

In its sample, this clonotype was seen many times. The chain is built from TRBV9 and TRBJ2-3, with unresolved D. From germline, CDR1 is SGDLS and CDR2 YYNGEE. The CDR3 runs 12 residues. The V end lost 4 bases, the J end lost 5 bases, and 8 bases lay between the germline ends. CDR3 loop: CASSPIGDTQYF. Written as DNA, the CDR3 is TGTGCCAGCAGCCCAATAGGAGATACGCAGTATTTT.

This clonotype was seen repeatedly, ten times or more. CDR3: CASSLLSGQGVFYGYTF. The CDR3 nucleotides are TGTGCCAGCAGTTTACTGTCGGGACAGGGGGTCTTCTATGGCTACACCTTC. This chain links TRBV28 with TRBJ1-2; TRBD1 matches 11 bases. V trimming: 2 bases; J trimming: 4 bases; junction bases outside the gene matches: 9. This CDR3 region has 17 residues. Germline assignment: CDR1 MDHEN and CDR2 SYDVKM.

V usage is TRBV20-1 and J usage is TRBJ2-1; D might be TRBD2 (6 bases). V lost 1 base and J lost 0, with 10 bases in between. Germline lookup yields CDR1 DFQATT and CDR2 SNEGSKA (reference sequence). The CDR3 consists of 15 residues. The CDR3 DNA follows: TGCAGTGCTAGAGTAACTAGCTCCTCCTACAATGAGCAGTTCTTC. It codes for CSARVTSSSYNEQFF.

This clonotype was detected many times. This chain uses TRBV11-2 with TRBJ2-2; 7 bases fit TRBD2. This CDR3 region has 15 residues. J lost 6 bases, V lost 0 bases, and 4 bases had no gene match. The germline gives CDR1 SGHAT, CDR2 FQNNGV. CDR3: CASSLDMGGAGELFF. CDR3 DNA sequence: TGTGCCAGCAGCTTAGATATGGGGGGGGCCGGGGAGCTGTTTTTT.

This clonotype was recorded once. This could be a read error, since a much larger clone is one nucleotide away. J is TRBJ2-1 and V is TRBV10-2, with D possibly called TRBD1 or TRBD2 (5 bases each). The CDR3 runs to 16 residues. Germline V gives CDR1 WSHSY, CDR2 SAAADI. CDR3 nucleotides: TGCGTCAGCAGTGAGTCTGGGAGACAGCCTTACAATGAGCAGTTCTTC. It codes for CVSSESGRQPYNEQFF.

This clonotype was recorded at least ten times. The CDR3 region has the DNA TGCAGTGCTAACGATCCGAGCTCCTACAATGAGCAGTTCTTC. Translating gives CSANDPSSYNEQFF. The chain is built from TRBV20-1 and TRBJ2-1; no reliable D call. This CDR3 has 14 amino acids. The germline gives CDR1 DFQATT, CDR2 SNEGSKA (reference sequence). V was pared by 4 bases and J by 0 bases, with 10 bases between.

V usage is TRBV3-1 and J usage is TRBJ2-5, with TRBD2 matching 14 bases. This CDR3 comprises 19 residues. Germline assignment: CDR1 LGHDT and CDR2 YNNKEL (reference sequence). V lost 0 bases, J lost 4 bases, and 10 bases stayed unmatched. The CDR3 region has the DNA TGTGCCAGCAGCCAAGAAGGCGGGACTAGCGGGAGTGATGGAGAGACCCAGTACTTC. Translating it yields CASSQEGGTSGSDGETQYF.

The chain recombines TRBV12-3 or TRBV12-4 with TRBJ1-1, with D unresolved. V shed 6 bases and J shed 4 bases, with 12 bases lying between them. This CDR3 region has 13 residues. DNA for the CDR3: TGTGCCAGCAGGATAGCGGAGAGCACTGAAGCTTTCTTT. It specifies CASRIAESTEAFF.

The table lists this clonotype with many counts. This sequence joins TRBV19 and TRBJ1-1; D possibly corresponds to TRBD1 (5 bases). The CDR3 is 14 amino acids. CDR1 LNHDA and CDR2 SQIVND come from the germline V gene (reference sequence). Trimming shortened V by 5 bases and J by 2 bases, and 12 bases separated the two germline ends. CDR3 nucleotide sequence: TGTGCCAGTAGTCTAGCCGACAGAAACACTGAAGCTTTCTTT. Translated: CASSLADRNTEAFF.

V and J are TRBV5-1 and TRBJ2-2, with D uncertain. The length of the CDR3 is 18 residues. With 0 bases removed from V and 1 base from J, the gap between germline ends came to 16 bases. Germline-derived CDR1 and CDR2 are SGHRS and YFSETQ. The chain's CDR3 is CASSLDFVGHVNTGELFF. The CDR3 DNA is TGCGCCAGCAGCTTGGACTTCGTAGGTCACGTGAACACCGGGGAGCTGTTTTTT.

This clonotype appeared many times. The chain has TRBV6-1 and TRBJ1-1, with D uncertain. CDR1 and CDR2 from the germline V gene are MNHNS and SASEGT. Trimming took 7 bases from V and 0 from J, leaving 9 bases between them. This CDR3 contains 13 residues. The CDR3 nucleotides are TGTGCCAGCAATCTTCAGTTGAACACTGAAGCTTTCTTT. Translating gives CASNLQLNTEAFF.

This clonotype was seen a handful of times. The chain uses TRBV11-2 and TRBJ2-6, with 8 bases that match TRBD1. V shed 1 base and J 4 bases; nucleotides not matched to a gene: 6. The CDR3 is 17 amino acids. Germline V gene data show CDR1 as SGHAT and CDR2 as FQNNGV. CDR3 nucleotides: TGTGCCAGCAGCTTAGGGGGGACAGGCGGCGGGGCCAACGTCCTGACTTTC. Encoded protein: CASSLGGTGGGANVLTF.